These 29 T cell receptor beta chains originate from one sample sequenced in a study of molecular identifiers for immune sequencing clone quantification. Using its own MiXCR run on the PCR reads, TCRdb lists one record per CDR3 protein. The sample consists of approximately 500,000 distinct CDR3 sequences, approximately 25% of them appearing once. Sample: naive CD8+ T cells from blood, with Jurkat cell RNA spiked in. Subset specified: FACS-sorted CD8+CD4-CCR7+CD45RA+ naive T cells. Receptor source: a human donor in good health. Some libraries in this study had Jurkat cell RNA spiked in.

Ten or more counts support this clonotype. V is TRBV5-1 and J is TRBJ2-7, with 8 bases fitting TRBD1. There are 16 residues in the CDR3. J gave up 3 bases and V 0 bases, and 8 bases lay outside the gene matches. Germline values: CDR1 SGHRS, CDR2 YFSETQ. The DNA of the CDR3 is TGCGCCAGCAGCTTGGTAACAGGGGGGTCAGGCTACGAGCAGTACTTC. Residues: CASSLVTGGSGYEQYF.

Remarks on this clonotype: One end of the junction is discordant with germline, which a read error may explain. This sequence joins TRBV2 and TRBJ2-5, with D uncertain. The V gene's germline CDR1 is SNHLY and CDR2 FYNNEI. This CDR3 has 14 amino acids. The CDR3 sequence is CASSMTKTQEPQYF. For the CDR3, the DNA is TGTGCCAGCAGTATGACCAAAACCCAAGAGCCCCAGTACTTC.

This clonotype was seen many times. The chain employs TRBV14 and TRBJ2-2, with D uncertain. The CDR3 extends over 16 amino acids. Trimming shortened V by 2 bases and J by 10 bases, and 20 bases separated the two germline ends. Germline V CDR1 and CDR2: SGHDN, FVKESK. CDR3 DNA sequence: TGTGCCAGCAGCCAACCGAGTCGCGGCAGCAGATCGGAGCTGTTTTTT. It codes for CASSQPSRGSRSELFF.

With regard to this clonotype: Compared with germline, one end of the junction differs, possibly owing to a read error. The V and J genes are TRBV6-1 and TRBJ1-1, with a tentative D call TRBD1 (5 bases). The germline V gene encodes CDR1 MNHNS and CDR2 SASEGT. The CDR3 consists of 13 residues. The CDR3 sequence: CAGSEAGTNEAFF. For the CDR3, the DNA is TGTGCCGGCAGTGAAGCGGGGACCAATGAAGCTTTCTTT.

There are a few counts of this clonotype. The J gene is TRBJ1-2, the V gene TRBV4-3; 7 positions match TRBD1. With 3 bases clipped from V and 4 bases from J, the junction kept 5 bases outside the gene matches. Germline V gene data show CDR1 as LGHNA and CDR2 as YSLEER. The CDR3 is 14 residues long. The DNA of the CDR3 is TGCGCCAGCAGCCAGGCCAGGGGGGGCTATGGCTACACCTTC. Protein sequence: CASSQARGGYGYTF.

On this clonotype itself: This may be a read error: a much more frequent sequence differs by one nucleotide. The chain uses TRBV5-1 and TRBJ2-7; D remains unclear. There are 14 residues in the CDR3. V was pared by 7 bases and J by 6 bases, with 20 bases between. Germline V gene lookup returns CDR1 SGHRS and CDR2 YFSETQ. The CDR3 here is CASGWVAAKGEQYF. In DNA form, the CDR3 reads TGCGCCAGCGGCTGGGTGGCAGCCAAGGGCGAGCAGTACTTC. Variable domain in full (rest from reference TRBV5-1 and TRBJ2-7): KAGVTQTPRYLIKTRGQQVTLSCSPISGHRSVSWYQQTPGQGLQFLFEYFSETQRNKGNFPGRFSGRQFSNSRSEMNVSTLELGDSALYLCASGWVAAKGEQYFGPGTRLTVT.

This clonotype has at least ten counts. The chain recombines TRBV28 with TRBJ2-3; 15 positions match TRBD2. J lost 7 bases, V lost 3 bases, and 11 bases had no gene match. Per germline, CDR1 MDHEN and CDR2 SYDVKM. The CDR3 spans 18 residues. The CDR3: CASSFRTSGRAVEYTQYF. As DNA, the CDR3 is TGTGCCAGCAGTTTTCGGACTAGCGGGAGGGCCGTCGAATATACGCAGTATTTT.

This clonotype was counted at least ten times. CDR3 DNA: TGTGCCAGCAGCTACTGGGGGGGGCAGCCCCAGCATTTT. Amino acids: CASSYWGGQPQHF. The V gene is TRBV7-2, the J gene TRBJ1-5; tentatively, D is TRBD1 (5 bases). Between the trimmed V and J ends, which lost 4 bases and 7 bases, there was a span of 11 bases. The CDR3 is made up of 13 amino acids. Germline lookup yields CDR1 SGHTA and CDR2 FQGNSA.

The chain combines TRBV20-1 with TRBJ1-2; D uncertain. CDR3 length: 9 amino acids. V was shortened by 5 bases and J by 5 bases, with 3 bases between the two germline ends. Germline V gene data show CDR1 as DFQATT and CDR2 as SNEGSKA (reference sequence). The CDR3 sequence: CSAYYGYTF. The CDR3 nucleotides are TGCAGTGCTTATTATGGCTACACCTTC.

This clonotype was seen repeatedly, ten times or more. The chain has TRBV28 and TRBJ1-5; perhaps TRBD1 as D (5 bases). The ends were cut back, 7 bases at V and 4 bases at J, with 17 bases in the middle. Germline V gives CDR1 MDHEN, CDR2 SYDVKM. The CDR3 consists of 15 residues. The CDR3 region is CASNERTSSNQPQHF. The CDR3, as DNA: TGTGCCAGCAACGAGAGGACATCGAGTAATCAGCCCCAGCATTTT. The variable domain in full, completed from reference TRBV28 and TRBJ1-5, reads DVKVTQSSRYLVKRTGEKVFLECVQDMDHENMFWYRQDPGLGLRLIYFSYDVKMKEKGDIPEGYSVSREKKERFSLILESASTNQTSMYLCASNERTSSNQPQHFGDGTRLSIL.

The chain is built from TRBV6-5 and TRBJ2-1, with TRBD2 as a possible D gene (6 bases). Germline-derived CDR1 and CDR2 are MNHEY and SVGAGI. Trimming cost V 6 bases and J 1 base, with 10 bases left between them. The CDR3 contains 14 residues. CDR3 nucleotides: TGTGCCAGCAGCGCCGGGACTTCCTACAATGAGCAGTTCTTC. Protein sequence: CASSAGTSYNEQFF.

This clonotype was counted ten times or more. V usage is TRBV6-6 and J usage is TRBJ2-3; perhaps D is TRBD1 or TRBD2 (6 bases each). V was shortened by 7 bases and J by 3 bases, with 17 bases between the two germline ends. CDR1 is MNHNY, CDR2 SVGAGI, per germline (reference sequence). CDR3 length: 15 residues. The CDR3 sequence is CASTEGGIGTDTQYF. CDR3 DNA sequence: TGTGCCAGCACGGAAGGGGGGATTGGGACAGATACGCAGTATTTT.

With respect to this clonotype: A much larger clone sits a single nucleotide away, making a read error possible. V and J are TRBV20-1 and TRBJ2-5, with a tentative D call TRBD1 (6 bases). This CDR3 region has 18 residues. Germline CDR1 reads DFQATT; CDR2 reads SNEGSKA (reference sequence). CDR3 coding DNA: TGCAGTGCTAGAGATTTCCAGACACCGGGACAACTACAAGAGACCCTGTACTTC. It specifies CSARDFQTPGQLQETLYF.

This chain joins TRBV12-5 and TRBJ1-1; D is possibly TRBD1 (6 bases). From germline, CDR1 is LGHNT and CDR2 FRNRAP. V was trimmed by 6 bases and J by 5 bases, leaving 16 bases between them. The CDR3 totals 14 residues. As DNA, the CDR3 is TGTGCTAGTGGCCAGACAGGCGTAAGTACTGAAGCTTTCTTT. This sequence encodes CASGQTGVSTEAFF.

The rearrangement links TRBV2 to TRBJ1-5; 7 nucleotides agree with TRBD1. J lost 2 bases, V lost 7 bases, and 11 bases had no gene match. Germline V lookup: CDR1 SNHLY, CDR2 FYNNEI. The CDR3 has 16 residues. The DNA for the CDR3 is TGTGCCAGCACCCCGGGACAGTTGAGCGGCAATCAGCCCCAGCATTTT. Translation: CASTPGQLSGNQPQHF.

This clonotype appeared many times. The chain uses TRBV28 and TRBJ2-7; D perhaps matches TRBD2 (5 bases). Trimming cost V 7 bases and J 0 bases, with 16 bases left between them. CDR3 length: 15 residues. Per germline, CDR1 MDHEN and CDR2 SYDVKM. The CDR3 nucleotides read TGTGCCAGCACCCCCCGGGGTGGGAGCTCCTACGAGCAGTACTTC. This encodes CASTPRGGSSYEQYF.

Of note for this clonotype: Since a much larger clone is just one base distant, this may be a read error. The V gene is TRBV4-3, the J gene TRBJ2-3; 10 bases are a match to TRBD2. The CDR3 spans 14 residues. Unmatched junction bases numbered 7, after V lost 3 bases and J lost 10 bases. The germline gives CDR1 LGHNA, CDR2 YSLEER. The CDR3 reads CASSQERGGPPQYF. CDR3 in DNA: TGCGCCAGCAGCCAGGAGCGGGGGGGCCCGCCGCAGTATTTT.

The chain links TRBV4-2 to TRBJ1-4; D call uncertain. Trimming removed 9 bases at V and 0 bases at J, with 14 bases between. Germline CDR1 is LGHNA and CDR2 is YNFKEQ. The CDR3 runs 15 residues. In nucleotides, the CDR3 is TGTGCCAGTAGGGCGCCAGTGTCAACTAATGAAAAACTGTTTTTT. Residues: CASRAPVSTNEKLFF.

This clonotype showed up just a few times. This chain joins TRBV5-6 and TRBJ2-7, with 11 nucleotides matching TRBD2. V dropped 1 base and J dropped 0; count of bases not matched to a gene: 9. The CDR3 consists of 18 residues. In germline, CDR1 is SGHDT, CDR2 YYEEEE. In DNA form, the CDR3 reads TGTGCCAGCAGCTTGCGTGTAGCGGGAGGGCCCCGCTCCTACGAGCAGTACTTC. This sequence encodes CASSLRVAGGPRSYEQYF. The full variable domain, rest sourced from reference TRBV5-6 and TRBJ2-7, is DAGVTQSPTHLIKTRGQQVTLRCSPKSGHDTVSWYQQALGQGPQFIFQYYEEEERQRGNFPDRFSGHQFPNYSSELNVNALLLGDSALYLCASSLRVAGGPRSYEQYFGPGTRLTVT.

This clonotype has more than one count but fewer than ten. V gene TRBV5-1 combines with J gene TRBJ1-3; possibly TRBD1 for D (5 bases). From germline, CDR1 is SGHRS and CDR2 YFSETQ. CDR3 length equals 20 residues. The V end was cut by 4 bases, the J end by 0 bases, with 26 bases between. CDR3 in amino acids: CASSGVGESAHLNSGNTIYF. The CDR3 bases are TGCGCCAGCAGCGGTGTAGGGGAATCGGCTCACCTCAACTCTGGAAACACCATATATTTT.

This clonotype has just a few counts. The chain links TRBV9 to TRBJ2-5, with 7 bases that match TRBD1. Germline V gene sequence: CDR1 SGDLS, CDR2 YYNGEE. This CDR3 contains 15 residues. V trimming: 5 bases; J trimming: 2 bases; junction bases outside the gene matches: 9. The CDR3 nucleotides read TGTGCCAGCAGTCCAAACCGGGACAGACAAGAGACCCAGTACTTC. Translating it yields CASSPNRDRQETQYF.

For the CDR3, the DNA is TGCGCCAGCAGCCAAGTGGGGGGGAGAGAGACCCAGTACTTC. Residues: CASSQVGGRETQYF. This chain connects TRBV4-1 to TRBJ2-5; TRBD2 matches 7 bases. CDR1 MGHRA and CDR2 YSYEKL come from the germline V gene. The CDR3 consists of 14 residues. The J segment lost 4 bases and the V segment lost 1 base, leaving 3 bases of the junction unmatched.

Regarding this clonotype: The junction departs from the called germline gene at one end, perhaps through a read error. This chain uses TRBV7-9 with TRBJ2-2; TRBD1 or TRBD2 may be the D gene (5 bases each). CDR1 and CDR2 (germline): SEHNR, FQNEAQ (reference sequence). The CDR3 covers 16 residues. The CDR3 sequence is CASSLGPGENPGALFF. The CDR3 DNA follows: TGTGCCAGCAGCTTAGGGCCCGGGGAAAACCCCGGGGCGCTGTTTTTT.

This clonotype was seen only a few times. V and J are TRBV9 and TRBJ2-7, with D tentatively TRBD2 (6 bases). With 2 bases removed from V and 7 bases from J, the gap between germline ends came to 13 bases. This CDR3 region has 13 residues. CDR1 and CDR2 from the germline V gene are SGDLS and YYNGEE. CDR3 region: CASSVEGPEEQYF. In DNA form, the CDR3 reads TGTGCCAGCAGCGTGGAGGGGCCTGAAGAGCAGTACTTC.

The V and J genes are TRBV12-3 or TRBV12-4 and TRBJ1-1; D is undetermined. The CDR3 loop spans 15 amino acids. Trimming removed 4 bases from V and 0 bases from J, with 12 bases in between. The CDR3 sequence is CASSSARWLNTEAFF. The CDR3, as DNA: TGTGCCAGCAGTTCGGCCCGGTGGCTGAACACTGAAGCTTTCTTT.

Note on this clonotype: One base away lies a much larger clone, so this may be a sequencing read error. J is TRBJ2-7 and V is TRBV14; D perhaps matches TRBD1 (5 bases). CDR1 is SGHDN, CDR2 FVKESK, per germline. The CDR3 contains 15 residues. The ends were cut back, 2 bases at V and 6 bases at J, with 17 bases in the middle. CDR3 coding DNA: TGTGCCAGCAGCCAAAGTTCGTTGGGGCTAACCGAGCAGTACTTC. Translating it yields CASSQSSLGLTEQYF.

A few counts support this clonotype. The chain is built from TRBV20-1 and TRBJ2-5; D is uncertain. This CDR3 is 14 amino acids long. Between the trimmed V and J ends, which lost 6 bases and 0 bases, there was a span of 14 bases. Germline CDR1 is DFQATT and CDR2 is SNEGSKA (reference sequence). CDR3 sequence: CSAQGEQNQETQYF. CDR3 coding DNA: TGCAGTGCCCAAGGCGAACAAAACCAAGAGACCCAGTACTTC.

This clonotype came up many times. The CDR3 loop reads CASRGDNSYEQYF. CDR3 nucleotides: TGTGCCAGCAGGGGGGACAACTCCTACGAGCAGTACTTC. This chain links TRBV6-5 with TRBJ2-7; perhaps TRBD1 as D (6 bases). Trimming took 6 bases from V and 0 from J, leaving 9 bases between them. This CDR3 is built from 13 residues. Germline loops: CDR1 MNHEY, CDR2 SVGAGI.

This sequence joins TRBV4-1 and TRBJ2-1, with unresolved D. Germline V gives CDR1 MGHRA, CDR2 YSYEKL. The CDR3 is made up of 15 amino acids. With 0 bases removed from V and 6 bases from J, the gap between germline ends came to 12 bases. CDR3 amino acids: CASSQDLGVGNEQFF. Written as DNA, the CDR3 is TGCGCCAGCAGCCAAGATCTAGGAGTGGGCAATGAGCAGTTCTTC.